Sequencing of this T cell receptor (beta chain) was carried out in a study of cytomegalovirus exposure and HLA in healthy donors. The overall study: In terms of ancestry, the Caucasian-associated cluster contained roughly four fifths of the roughly 400 genotyped donors.

In regard to this clone: Its antigen remains unknown. At one end the junction does not follow the germline gene, possibly because of a read error.

The germline CDR1 and CDR2 sequences are SGHAT and FQNNGV. The CDR3 length is 15 residues. Likely unrecorded immune exposures existed in these nominally healthy donors. PCR employed 60 Vbeta and 13 Jbeta primers. The repertoire was sequenced with immunoSEQ multiplex PCR; TCRdb's copy has only in-frame clones and lacks some. The data show around 180,000 clones, with 65% to 85% seen just once and around 2.2% held by the top ten. Study-wide results and limits: Beyond CMV serostatus, there was no information to go on about immune exposure.

The origin of this receptor is a man aged 60-69 years in good health and CMV-seronegative. Material: PBMCs. The genes are TRBV11-2 and TRBJ1-1; TRBD1 aligns across 7 bases. CDR3 sequence: CASRLGTALNTEAFF. Written as DNA, the CDR3 is TGTGCCAGCAGGTTAGGGACAGCTTTGAACACTGAAGCTTTCTTT. Based on the CDR3 plus reference TRBV11-2 and TRBJ1-1, the full variable domain is EAGVAQSPRYKIIEKRQSVAFWCNPISGHATLYWYQQILGQGPKLLIQFQNNGVVDDSQLPKDRFSAERLKGVDSTLKIQPAKLEDSAVYLCASRLGTALNTEAFFGQGTRLTVV.